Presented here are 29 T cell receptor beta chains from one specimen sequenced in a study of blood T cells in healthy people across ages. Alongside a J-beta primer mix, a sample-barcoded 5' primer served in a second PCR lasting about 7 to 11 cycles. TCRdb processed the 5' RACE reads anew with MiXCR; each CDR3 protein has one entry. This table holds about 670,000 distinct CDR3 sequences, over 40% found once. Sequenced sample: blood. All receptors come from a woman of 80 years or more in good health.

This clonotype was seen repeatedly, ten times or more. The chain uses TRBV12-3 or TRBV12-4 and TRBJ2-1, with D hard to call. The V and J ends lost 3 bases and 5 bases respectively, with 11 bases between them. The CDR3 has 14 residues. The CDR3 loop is CASSFSQNHNEQFF. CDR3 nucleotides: TGTGCCAGCAGTTTCTCGCAGAACCACAATGAGCAGTTCTTC.

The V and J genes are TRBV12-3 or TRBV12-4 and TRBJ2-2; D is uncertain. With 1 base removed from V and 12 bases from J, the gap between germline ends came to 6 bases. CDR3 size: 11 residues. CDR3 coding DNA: TGTGCCAGCAGTTTAGTGGAGAAGCTGTTTTTT. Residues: CASSLVEKLFF.

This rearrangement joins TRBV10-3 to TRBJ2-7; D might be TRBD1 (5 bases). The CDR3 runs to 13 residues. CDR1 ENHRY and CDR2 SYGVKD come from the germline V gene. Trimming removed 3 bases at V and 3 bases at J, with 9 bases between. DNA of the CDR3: TGTGCCATCAGTGAAAGGACATTCTACGAGCAGTACTTC. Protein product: CAISERTFYEQYF.

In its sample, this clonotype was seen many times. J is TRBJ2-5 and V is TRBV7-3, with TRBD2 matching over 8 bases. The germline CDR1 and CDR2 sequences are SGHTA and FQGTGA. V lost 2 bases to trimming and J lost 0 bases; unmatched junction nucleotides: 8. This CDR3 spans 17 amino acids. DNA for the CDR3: TGTGCCAGCAGCTTATCCGGACTAGCCCAGTACCAAGAGACCCAGTACTTC. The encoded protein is CASSLSGLAQYQETQYF.

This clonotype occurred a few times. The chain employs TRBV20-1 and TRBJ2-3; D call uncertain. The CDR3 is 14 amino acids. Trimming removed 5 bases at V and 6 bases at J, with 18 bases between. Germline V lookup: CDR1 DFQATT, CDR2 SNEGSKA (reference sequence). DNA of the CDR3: TGCAGTGCTCGGCCAGTTTCACGCTCCGATACGCAGTATTTT. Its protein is CSARPVSRSDTQYF.

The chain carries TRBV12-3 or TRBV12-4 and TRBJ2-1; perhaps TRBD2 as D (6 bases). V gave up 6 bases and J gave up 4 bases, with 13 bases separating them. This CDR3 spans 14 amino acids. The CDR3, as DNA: TGTGCCAGCAGGGTGGGGACTTCTTACAATGAGCAGTTCTTC. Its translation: CASRVGTSYNEQFF.

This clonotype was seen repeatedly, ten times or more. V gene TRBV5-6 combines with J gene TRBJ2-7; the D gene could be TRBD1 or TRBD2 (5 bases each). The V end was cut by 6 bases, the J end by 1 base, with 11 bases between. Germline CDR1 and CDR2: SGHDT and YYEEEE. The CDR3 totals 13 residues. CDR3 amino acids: CASTRDGSYEQYF. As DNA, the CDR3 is TGTGCCAGCACACGGGACGGATCCTACGAGCAGTACTTC.

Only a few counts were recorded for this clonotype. CDR3 DNA: TGCGCCAGCAGGTATAAAGGCCCCGGGGAGCTGTTTTTT. Encoded protein: CASRYKGPGELFF. The gene calls are TRBV5-1 and TRBJ2-2; no clear D. The germline V and J ends were trimmed by 5 bases and 6 bases, with 11 bases remaining between them. The CDR3 sequence is 13 residues long. The germline CDR1 and CDR2 sequences are SGHRS and YFSETQ. The whole variable domain, remainder taken from reference TRBV5-1 and TRBJ2-2, is KAGVTQTPRYLIKTRGQQVTLSCSPISGHRSVSWYQQTPGQGLQFLFEYFSETQRNKGNFPGRFSGRQFSNSRSEMNVSTLELGDSALYLCASRYKGPGELFFGEGSRLTVL.

CDR3 sequence (DNA): TGTGCCACCAGCCACTTCTCAGGGGTCTATGGCTACACCTTC. It yields the protein CATSHFSGVYGYTF. The chain carries TRBV15 and TRBJ1-2, with D possibly TRBD1 on 6 matching bases. Germline CDR1 is LNHNV and CDR2 is YYDKDF (reference sequence). V dropped 5 bases and J dropped 4 bases, with 14 bases sitting between them. The length of the CDR3 is 14 residues. The full variable domain, rest sourced from reference TRBV15 and TRBJ1-2, is DAMVIQNPRYQVTQFGKPVTLSCSQTLNHNVMYWYQQKSSQAPKLLFHYYDKDFNNEADTPDNFQSRRPNTSFCFLDIRSPGLGDTAMYLCATSHFSGVYGYTFGSGTRLTVV.

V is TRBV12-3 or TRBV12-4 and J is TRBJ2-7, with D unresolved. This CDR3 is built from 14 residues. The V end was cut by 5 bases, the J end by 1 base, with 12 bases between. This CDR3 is CASSEDRESYEQYF. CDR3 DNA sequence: TGTGCCAGCAGTGAGGACCGTGAATCCTACGAGCAGTACTTC.

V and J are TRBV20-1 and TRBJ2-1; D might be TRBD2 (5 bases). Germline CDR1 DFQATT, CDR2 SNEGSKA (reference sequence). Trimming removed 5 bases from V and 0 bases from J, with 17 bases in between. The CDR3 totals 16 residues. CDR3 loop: CSAEPLTGSSYNEQFF. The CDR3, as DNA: TGCAGTGCTGAACCCTTGACGGGGAGCTCCTACAATGAGCAGTTCTTC.

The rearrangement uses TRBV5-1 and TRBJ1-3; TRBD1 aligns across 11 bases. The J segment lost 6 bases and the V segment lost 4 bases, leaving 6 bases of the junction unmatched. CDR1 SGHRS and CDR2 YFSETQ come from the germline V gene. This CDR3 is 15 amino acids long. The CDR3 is CASSRTGGWVNTIYF. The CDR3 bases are TGCGCCAGCAGCAGGACAGGGGGCTGGGTAAACACCATATATTTT.

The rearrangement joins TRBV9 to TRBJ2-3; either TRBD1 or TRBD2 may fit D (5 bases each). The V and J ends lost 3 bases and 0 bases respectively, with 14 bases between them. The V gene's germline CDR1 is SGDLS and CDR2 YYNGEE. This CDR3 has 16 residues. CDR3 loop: CASSGGSRDSTDTQYF. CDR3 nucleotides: TGTGCCAGCAGCGGAGGATCCCGGGACAGCACAGATACGCAGTATTTT.

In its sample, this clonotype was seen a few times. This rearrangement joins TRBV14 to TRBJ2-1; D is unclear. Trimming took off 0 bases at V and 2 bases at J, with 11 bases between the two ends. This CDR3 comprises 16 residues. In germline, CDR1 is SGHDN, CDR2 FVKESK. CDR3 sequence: CASSQDLRYPYNEQFF. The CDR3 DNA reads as TGTGCCAGCAGCCAAGATTTGCGGTACCCCTACAATGAGCAGTTCTTC.

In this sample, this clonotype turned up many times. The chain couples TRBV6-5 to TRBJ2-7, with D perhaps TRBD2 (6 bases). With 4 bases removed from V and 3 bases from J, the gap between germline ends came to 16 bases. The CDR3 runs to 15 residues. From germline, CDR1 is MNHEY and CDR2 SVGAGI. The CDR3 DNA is TGTGCCAGCAGTTCTAAGAGGGGAGGTTACTACGAGCAGTACTTC. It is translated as CASSSKRGGYYEQYF.

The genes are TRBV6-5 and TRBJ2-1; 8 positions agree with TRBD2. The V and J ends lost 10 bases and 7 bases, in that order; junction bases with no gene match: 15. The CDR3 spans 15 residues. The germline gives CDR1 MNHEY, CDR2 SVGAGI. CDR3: CATYGEGGRTNEQFF. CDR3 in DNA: TGTGCCACCTACGGTGAGGGCGGGAGGACGAATGAGCAGTTCTTC.

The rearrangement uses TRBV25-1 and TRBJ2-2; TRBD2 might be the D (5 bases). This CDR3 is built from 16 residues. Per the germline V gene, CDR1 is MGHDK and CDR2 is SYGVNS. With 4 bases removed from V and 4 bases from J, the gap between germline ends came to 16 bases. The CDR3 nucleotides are TGTGCCAGCAGTGGGTTAGCTTTCCGGGGCACCGGGGAGCTGTTTTTT. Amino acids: CASSGLAFRGTGELFF.

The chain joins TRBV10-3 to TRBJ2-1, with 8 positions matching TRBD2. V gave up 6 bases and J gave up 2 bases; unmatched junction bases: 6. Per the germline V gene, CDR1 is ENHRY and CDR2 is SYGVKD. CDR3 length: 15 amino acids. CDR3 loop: CAISPPGGAYNEQFF. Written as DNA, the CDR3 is TGTGCCATCAGCCCACCCGGGGGGGCCTACAATGAGCAGTTCTTC.

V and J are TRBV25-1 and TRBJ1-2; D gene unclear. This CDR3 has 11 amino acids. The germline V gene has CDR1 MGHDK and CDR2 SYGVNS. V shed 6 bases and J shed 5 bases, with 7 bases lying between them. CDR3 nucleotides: TGTGCCAGCAGCAAGCTTTATGGCTACACCTTC. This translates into CASSKLYGYTF.

Here the CDR3 DNA reads TGTGCCAGCAGACAGACTAGCGGCAATGAGCAGTTCTTC. Its translation: CASRQTSGNEQFF. The V call is TRBV3-1, the J call TRBJ2-1; 9 bases map to TRBD2. The CDR3 runs 13 residues. The junction had 3 bases not matched to a gene; V was cut back by 6 bases and J by 6 bases. Germline CDR1 and CDR2: LGHDT and YNNKEL (reference sequence).

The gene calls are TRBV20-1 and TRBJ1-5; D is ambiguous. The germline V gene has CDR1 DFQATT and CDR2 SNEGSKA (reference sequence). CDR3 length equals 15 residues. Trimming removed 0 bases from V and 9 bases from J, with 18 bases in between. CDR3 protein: CSAREGGWQIRPQHF. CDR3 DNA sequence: TGCAGTGCTAGAGAAGGAGGGTGGCAGATCAGGCCCCAGCATTTT.

CDR3 sequence (DNA): TGCAGCGTTGACCCGGCCGCGAACACTGAAGCTTTCTTT. Encoded protein: CSVDPAANTEAFF. This sequence joins TRBV29-1 and TRBJ1-1; no firm D call. Trimming removed 3 bases at V and 1 base at J, with 9 bases between. Germline V gene lookup returns CDR1 SQVTM and CDR2 ANQGSEA. The CDR3 is 13 residues long. Based on the CDR3 plus reference TRBV29-1 and TRBJ1-1, the full variable domain is SAVISQKPSRDICQRGTSLTIQCQVDSQVTMMFWYRQQPGQSLTLIATANQGSEATYESGFVIDKFPISRPNLTFSTLTVSNMSPEDSSIYLCSVDPAANTEAFFGQGTRLTVV.

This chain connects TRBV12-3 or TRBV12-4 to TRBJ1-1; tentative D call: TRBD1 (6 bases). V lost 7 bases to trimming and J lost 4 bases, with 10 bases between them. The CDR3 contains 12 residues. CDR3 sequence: CASMGASTEAFF. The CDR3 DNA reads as TGTGCCAGCATGGGGGCCAGCACTGAAGCTTTCTTT.

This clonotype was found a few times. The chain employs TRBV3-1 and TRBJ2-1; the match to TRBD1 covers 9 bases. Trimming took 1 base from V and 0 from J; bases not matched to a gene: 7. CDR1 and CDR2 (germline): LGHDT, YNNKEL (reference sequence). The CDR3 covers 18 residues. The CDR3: CASSQGPGTGSSYNEQFF. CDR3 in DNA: TGTGCCAGCAGCCAAGGTCCCGGGACAGGGAGCTCCTACAATGAGCAGTTCTTC.

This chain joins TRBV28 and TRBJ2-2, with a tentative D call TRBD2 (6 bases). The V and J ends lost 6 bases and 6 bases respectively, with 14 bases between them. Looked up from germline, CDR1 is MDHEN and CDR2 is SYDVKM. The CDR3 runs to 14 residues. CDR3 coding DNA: TGTGCCAGCAGGTGGGACTCCTTCCCCGGGGAGCTGTTTTTT. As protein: CASRWDSFPGELFF.

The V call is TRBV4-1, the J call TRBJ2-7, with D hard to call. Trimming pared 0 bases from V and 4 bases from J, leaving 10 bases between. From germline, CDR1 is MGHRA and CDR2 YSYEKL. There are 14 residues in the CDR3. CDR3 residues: CASSQDPARYEQYF. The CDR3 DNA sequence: TGCGCCAGCAGCCAAGATCCAGCGAGATACGAGCAGTACTTC.

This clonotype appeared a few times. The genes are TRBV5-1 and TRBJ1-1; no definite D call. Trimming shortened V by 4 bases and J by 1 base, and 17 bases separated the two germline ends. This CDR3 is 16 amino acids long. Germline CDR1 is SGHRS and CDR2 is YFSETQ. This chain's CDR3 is CASSPFSRAGNTEAFF. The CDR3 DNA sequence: TGCGCCAGCAGCCCTTTCTCCCGTGCGGGGAACACTGAAGCTTTCTTT.

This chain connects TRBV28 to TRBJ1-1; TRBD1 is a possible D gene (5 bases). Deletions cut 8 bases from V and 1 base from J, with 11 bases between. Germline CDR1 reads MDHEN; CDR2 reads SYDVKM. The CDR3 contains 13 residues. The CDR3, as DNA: TGTGCCAGCCCGGGACGGAAGAACACTGAAGCTTTCTTT. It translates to CASPGRKNTEAFF. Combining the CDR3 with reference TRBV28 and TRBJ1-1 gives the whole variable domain DVKVTQSSRYLVKRTGEKVFLECVQDMDHENMFWYRQDPGLGLRLIYFSYDVKMKEKGDIPEGYSVSREKKERFSLILESASTNQTSMYLCASPGRKNTEAFFGQGTRLTVV.

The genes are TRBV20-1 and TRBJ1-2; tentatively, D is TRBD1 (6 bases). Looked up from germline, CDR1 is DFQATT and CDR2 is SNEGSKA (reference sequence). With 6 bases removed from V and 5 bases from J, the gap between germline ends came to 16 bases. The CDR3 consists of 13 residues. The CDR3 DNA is TGCAGTGCGGAACAGGGAAGTCTGTATGGCTACACCTTC. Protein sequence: CSAEQGSLYGYTF.